This T cell receptor beta chain was recovered during a study of tumor-infiltrating lymphocytes in primary liver carcinoma. Overall study findings and caveats: Tumor region pairs outstripped tumor-adjacent and tumor-blood pairs in overlap.

The V end lost 0 bases, the J end lost 5 bases, and 10 bases lay between the germline ends. The CDR3 spans 15 residues. From about 20-30 mg of unsorted bulk tissue, DNA and RNA were co-extracted together. Every tumor was sampled at five separate regions. Viable tumor cells exceeded 90% in all tumor samples. About this clonotype: Its antigen is still unknown.

The template, about 500 ng total RNA, yielded TCR beta cDNA made with a constant-region primer. Slightly modified ARM-PCR, run as three nested multiplex PCR rounds, produced the TCR beta libraries. PCR rounds one and two used TRBV1-TRBV30 forward primers with a C-beta reverse primer for 10 cycles each. Using its own MiXCR run on the multiplex PCR reads, TCRdb lists one record per CDR3 protein. In the table there are approximately 190,000 distinct CDR3 sequences, around four fifths of which are singletons. Specimen: tumor tissue from primary liver carcinoma. The rearrangement joins TRBV12-3 or TRBV12-4 to TRBJ2-2; D is uncertain. This TCR came from a man aged 35 to 55 with primary liver carcinoma and hepatitis B virus infection. CDR3 coding DNA: TGTGCCAGCAGTTTAGCACAAGTCGGAACCGGGGAGCTGTTTTTT. Its protein product is CASSLAQVGTGELFF.